The 28 T cell receptor beta chains in this list originate from one sample, sequenced in a study of technical replicates of blood from a handful of donors. TCRdb keeps only in-frame clones here, not all; method: immunoSEQ multiplex PCR. The table lists tens of thousands of clones, over 75% of them singletons. The sequenced sample consisted of T cells isolated from PBMCs. The receptors originated from a human donor in good health.

In its sample, this clone was seen once. The V and J genes are TRBV9 and TRBJ2-1; TRBD2 matches at 7 bases. The length of the CDR3 is 17 residues. Trimming cost V 3 bases and J 1 base; bases outside gene matches: 10. The germline V gene has CDR1 SGDLS and CDR2 YYNGEE. CDR3 in DNA: TGTGCCAGCAGCGCCGACCGATGGCGGGAGTCCTACAATGAGCAGTTCTTC. The encoded protein is CASSADRWRESYNEQFF.

The V call is TRBV9, the J call TRBJ2-5; unclear D gene. The CDR3 consists of 16 residues. Per the germline V gene, CDR1 is SGDLS and CDR2 is YYNGEE. The V end was cut by 0 bases, the J end by 2 bases, with 14 bases between. The CDR3 DNA reads as TGTGCCAGCAGCGTAGGCGCGGCCCCCCAGCAAGAGACCCAGTACTTC. Its translation is CASSVGAAPQQETQYF.

The chain couples TRBV11-2 to TRBJ1-5, with 7 nucleotides matching TRBD1. In germline, CDR1 is SGHAT, CDR2 FQNNGV. V lost 0 bases, J lost 3 bases, and 2 bases stayed unmatched. The CDR3 length is 15 residues. The CDR3 sequence: CASSLEGGVNQPQHF. DNA for the CDR3: TGTGCCAGCAGCTTAGAAGGGGGCGTCAATCAGCCCCAGCATTTT.

The chain recombines TRBV7-9 with TRBJ1-5; 8 bases match TRBD1. The V gene's germline CDR1 is SEHNR and CDR2 FQNEAQ (reference sequence). The V gene end was trimmed by 5 bases and the J gene end by 0 bases; junction bases not matched to a gene: 12. The CDR3 has 18 residues. In nucleotides, the CDR3 is TGTGCCAGCAGCATAGTCGTCGGGACAGGTGTTAGCAATCAGCCCCAGCATTTT. This codes for CASSIVVGTGVSNQPQHF. The whole variable domain, remainder taken from reference TRBV7-9 and TRBJ1-5, is DTGVSQNPRHKITKRGQNVTFRCDPISEHNRLYWYRQTLGQGPEFLTYFQNEAQLEKSRLLSDRFSAERPKGSFSTLEIQRTEQGDSAMYLCASSIVVGTGVSNQPQHFGDGTRLSIL.

The CDR3 sequence is CASSMGLLYEQYF. The CDR3 nucleotides read TGTGCCAGTAGTATGGGACTTCTCTACGAGCAGTACTTC. The rearrangement uses TRBV19 and TRBJ2-7, with D possibly matching TRBD2 (6 bases). The CDR3 length is 13 residues. Looked up from germline, CDR1 is LNHDA and CDR2 is SQIVND (reference sequence). The V end was cut by 3 bases, the J end by 3 bases, with 9 bases between.

The V gene is TRBV29-1, the J gene TRBJ2-3; no clear D gene. With 6 bases removed from V and 2 bases from J, the gap between germline ends came to 9 bases. The CDR3 contains 12 residues. Germline V lookup: CDR1 SQVTM, CDR2 ANQGSEA. As DNA, the CDR3 is TGCAGCGTAGACACTTACACAGATACGCAGTATTTT. Translated, it gives CSVDTYTDTQYF.

The rearrangement joins TRBV6-5 to TRBJ1-5, with TRBD1 as a possible D gene (5 bases). V gave up 6 bases and J gave up 1 base, with 10 bases separating them. CDR3 length: 14 amino acids. Germline values: CDR1 MNHEY, CDR2 SVGAGI. The CDR3 sequence: CASSSGGSNQPQHF. In DNA, the CDR3 is TGTGCCAGCAGCTCGGGGGGAAGCAATCAGCCCCAGCATTTT.

This clone showed up just once. This rearrangement joins TRBV7-3 to TRBJ2-2; D is unclear. V was pared by 1 base and J by 4 bases, with 4 bases between. This CDR3 is built from 13 residues. CDR1 and CDR2 (germline): SGHTA, FQGTGA. The CDR3: CASSLKRTGELFF. DNA of the CDR3: TGTGCCAGCAGCTTAAAGCGCACCGGGGAGCTGTTTTTT.

The chain joins TRBV5-6 to TRBJ1-3, with TRBD1 as a possible D gene (6 bases). Trimming took off 0 bases at V and 2 bases at J, with 6 bases between the two ends. Germline V gene sequence: CDR1 SGHDT, CDR2 YYEEEE. The CDR3 runs to 14 residues. CDR3 loop: CASSLGQAGNTIYF. CDR3 nucleotides: TGTGCCAGCAGCTTGGGACAGGCTGGAAACACCATATATTTT. Variable domain in full (rest from reference TRBV5-6 and TRBJ1-3): DAGVTQSPTHLIKTRGQQVTLRCSPKSGHDTVSWYQQALGQGPQFIFQYYEEEERQRGNFPDRFSGHQFPNYSSELNVNALLLGDSALYLCASSLGQAGNTIYFGEGSWLTVV.

The rearrangement links TRBV2 to TRBJ2-1; 8 bases agree with TRBD2. The ends lost 6 bases at V and 2 bases at J; junction bases unmatched: 3. The CDR3 has 14 residues. Germline V lookup: CDR1 SNHLY, CDR2 FYNNEI. CDR3 sequence reads: CASRGLVAYNEQFF. Written as DNA, the CDR3 is TGTGCCAGCAGGGGACTAGTAGCCTACAATGAGCAGTTCTTC.

The CDR3 region has the DNA TGTGCCGCAGCGGGAGGTTTCTCCTACAATGAGCAGTTCTTC. Amino acids: CAAAGGFSYNEQFF. This chain links TRBV10-3 with TRBJ2-1; TRBD2 matches at 9 bases. V trimming: 11 bases; J trimming: 0 bases; junction bases outside the gene matches: 5. Germline-derived CDR1 and CDR2 are ENHRY and SYGVKD. This CDR3 is built from 14 residues.

This sequence joins TRBV19 and TRBJ2-7; 10 bases are shared with TRBD1. The trim removed 4 bases at V and 5 bases at J, leaving 8 bases unmatched. CDR3 length: 15 amino acids. Germline assignment: CDR1 LNHDA and CDR2 SQIVND (reference sequence). The DNA of the CDR3 is TGTGCCAGTAGTACACCCGGGACAGGGGTTAACGAGCAGTACTTC. Its protein product is CASSTPGTGVNEQYF.

V usage is TRBV7-2 and J usage is TRBJ1-5; 9 bases align to TRBD1. CDR1 and CDR2 (germline): SGHTA, FQGNSA. V lost 5 bases and J lost 4; bases outside the gene matches: 3. This CDR3 has 14 amino acids. CDR3 sequence reads: CASSPGTGNQPQHF. In nucleotides, the CDR3 is TGTGCCAGCAGCCCGGGGACAGGGAATCAGCCCCAGCATTTT.

The chain recombines TRBV11-2 with TRBJ2-1; the D is unclear. This CDR3 comprises 11 residues. Germline CDR1 reads SGHAT; CDR2 reads FQNNGV. V was shortened by 6 bases and J by 7 bases, with 7 bases between the two germline ends. Here the CDR3 reads CASSRVNEQFF. The DNA of the CDR3 is TGTGCCAGCAGTCGAGTGAATGAGCAGTTCTTC.

The chain is built from TRBV7-2 and TRBJ2-7; weak D call: TRBD2 (5 bases). The CDR3 spans 14 residues. Germline CDR1 SGHTA, CDR2 FQGNSA. The germline V and J ends were trimmed by 0 bases and 3 bases, with 9 bases remaining between them. The CDR3 sequence is CASSLAGRGYEQYF. The CDR3 DNA reads TGTGCCAGCAGCTTAGCGGGTCGGGGCTACGAGCAGTACTTC.

This sequence joins TRBV6-6 and TRBJ2-7; 9 positions match TRBD1. This CDR3 is 16 amino acids long. Losses at the gene ends were 5 bases for V and 3 bases for J; bases not matched to a gene: 11. Germline CDR1 reads MNHNY; CDR2 reads SVGAGI (reference sequence). The CDR3 loop is CASSQYRDRENYEQYF. The CDR3 nucleotides are TGTGCCAGCAGTCAATACCGGGACAGGGAAAACTACGAGCAGTACTTC.

This chain connects TRBV4-3 to TRBJ1-5, with a weak D call TRBD1 (5 bases). The ends were cut back, 0 bases at V and 4 bases at J, with 13 bases in the middle. Per germline, CDR1 LGHNA and CDR2 YSLEER. This CDR3 contains 16 residues. CDR3 bases: TGCGCCAGCAGCCAAGATAAGGGGTTCGGGAATCAGCCCCAGCATTTT. Translation gives CASSQDKGFGNQPQHF.

This chain connects TRBV30 to TRBJ2-5, with D uncertain. CDR1 and CDR2 from the germline V gene are GTSNPN and SVGIG (reference sequence). CDR3 length: 13 residues. V lost 0 bases and J lost 5, with 10 bases in between. The CDR3 region is CAWSVFRAETQYF. The CDR3 DNA follows: TGTGCCTGGAGTGTTTTTAGAGCGGAGACCCAGTACTTC.

This rearrangement joins TRBV4-3 to TRBJ1-2; possible D gene TRBD1, 6 bases. Trimming took off 0 bases at V and 6 bases at J, with 11 bases between the two ends. CDR1 is LGHNA, CDR2 YSLEER, per germline. The CDR3 runs to 14 residues. CDR3 in amino acids: CASSQDYRVNGYTF. DNA for the CDR3: TGCGCCAGCAGCCAAGATTACAGGGTAAATGGCTACACCTTC.

The chain links TRBV18 to TRBJ1-4; the D is unclear. Germline V lookup: CDR1 KGHSH, CDR2 LQKENI. This CDR3 is 15 amino acids long. V lost 6 bases, J lost 0 bases, and 11 bases lay in between. Here the CDR3 reads CASSPSRATNEKLFF. The DNA of the CDR3 is TGTGCCAGCTCCCCCTCGAGGGCAACTAATGAAAAACTGTTTTTT.

V is TRBV5-6 and J is TRBJ1-1; tentative D call: TRBD1 (6 bases). Germline lookup yields CDR1 SGHDT and CDR2 YYEEEE. V was trimmed by 1 base and J by 10 bases, leaving 8 bases between them. This CDR3 contains 11 residues. The CDR3 nucleotides read TGTGCCAGCAGCTTGACAGGGATAGCTTTCTTT. The encoded protein is CASSLTGIAFF.

This sequence joins TRBV5-4 and TRBJ2-2; 7 nucleotides align to TRBD1. This CDR3 is 16 amino acids long. Germline CDR1 is SGHNT and CDR2 is YYREEE (reference sequence). V lost 1 base, J lost 0 bases, and 3 bases stayed unmatched. The CDR3: CASSLRDSANTGELFF. For the CDR3, the DNA is TGTGCCAGCAGCTTGCGGGACAGCGCGAACACCGGGGAGCTGTTTTTT.

In this sample, this clone turned up once. V is TRBV28 and J is TRBJ2-1; 8 bases match TRBD2. The CDR3 has 17 residues. Germline CDR1 and CDR2: MDHEN and SYDVKM. The V gene end was trimmed by 8 bases and the J gene end by 4 bases; junction bases not matched to a gene: 16. DNA for the CDR3: TGTGCCAGCCGGGGGCTAGCGGGCGGGGAATATTACAATGAGCAGTTCTTC. It yields the protein CASRGLAGGEYYNEQFF.

The chain carries TRBV19 and TRBJ1-3; no definite D call. The ends were cut back, 6 bases at V and 0 bases at J, with 12 bases in the middle. There are 15 residues in the CDR3. Germline V gene lookup returns CDR1 LNHDA and CDR2 SQIVND (reference sequence). The CDR3 region has the DNA TGTGCCAGTAGCAGGCGGGCCGACTCTGGAAACACCATATATTTT. Translating gives CASSRRADSGNTIYF.

The gene calls are TRBV27 and TRBJ2-1; D perhaps matches TRBD2 (5 bases). The germline V gene encodes CDR1 MNHEY and CDR2 SMNVEV (reference sequence). The CDR3 loop spans 13 amino acids. With 6 bases removed from V and 2 bases from J, the gap between germline ends came to 8 bases. CDR3 nucleotide sequence: TGTGCCAGCAGCCCGGGGACCTACAATGAGCAGTTCTTC. Translated, it gives CASSPGTYNEQFF.

The genes are TRBV4-2 and TRBJ1-2; 8 nucleotides align to TRBD1. The ends lost 0 bases at V and 2 bases at J; junction bases unmatched: 8. Germline CDR1 is LGHNA and CDR2 is YNFKEQ. The CDR3 length is 17 residues. CDR3 nucleotide sequence: TGTGCCAGCAGCCAAGATATGTATGGACAGGGAAACTATGGCTACACCTTC. Residues: CASSQDMYGQGNYGYTF.

The V gene is TRBV5-1, the J gene TRBJ2-1; TRBD1 matches 9 bases. V lost 0 bases to trimming and J lost 0 bases; unmatched junction nucleotides: 4. This CDR3 is 17 amino acids long. The V gene's germline CDR1 is SGHRS and CDR2 YFSETQ. The CDR3 DNA is TGCGCCAGCAGCTTGGGTGGGACAGGGAGCTCCTACAATGAGCAGTTCTTC. Translation gives CASSLGGTGSSYNEQFF.

This clone was seen only once. The CDR3 loop reads CASSERGQEGEAFF. CDR3 nucleotides: TGTGCCAGCAGCGAGAGGGGGCAAGAGGGTGAAGCTTTCTTT. J is TRBJ1-1 and V is TRBV4-2; TRBD1 agrees at 7 bases. This CDR3 contains 14 residues. V dropped 5 bases and J dropped 7; count of bases not matched to a gene: 10. CDR1 LGHNA and CDR2 YNFKEQ come from the germline V gene.